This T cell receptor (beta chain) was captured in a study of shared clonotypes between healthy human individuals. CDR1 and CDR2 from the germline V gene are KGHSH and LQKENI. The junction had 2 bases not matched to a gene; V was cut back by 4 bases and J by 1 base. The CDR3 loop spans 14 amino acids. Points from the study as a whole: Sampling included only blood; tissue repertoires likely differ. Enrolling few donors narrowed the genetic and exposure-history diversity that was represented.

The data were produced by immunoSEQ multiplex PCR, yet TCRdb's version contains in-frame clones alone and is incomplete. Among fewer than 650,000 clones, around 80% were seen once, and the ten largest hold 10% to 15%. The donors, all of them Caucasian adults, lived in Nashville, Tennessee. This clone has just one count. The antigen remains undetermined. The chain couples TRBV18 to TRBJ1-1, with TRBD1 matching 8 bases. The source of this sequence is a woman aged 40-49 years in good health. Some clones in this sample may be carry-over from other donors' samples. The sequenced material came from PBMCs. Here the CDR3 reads CASSQGQANTEAFF. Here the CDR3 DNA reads TGTGCCAGCTCACAGGGACAGGCGAACACTGAAGCTTTCTTT.